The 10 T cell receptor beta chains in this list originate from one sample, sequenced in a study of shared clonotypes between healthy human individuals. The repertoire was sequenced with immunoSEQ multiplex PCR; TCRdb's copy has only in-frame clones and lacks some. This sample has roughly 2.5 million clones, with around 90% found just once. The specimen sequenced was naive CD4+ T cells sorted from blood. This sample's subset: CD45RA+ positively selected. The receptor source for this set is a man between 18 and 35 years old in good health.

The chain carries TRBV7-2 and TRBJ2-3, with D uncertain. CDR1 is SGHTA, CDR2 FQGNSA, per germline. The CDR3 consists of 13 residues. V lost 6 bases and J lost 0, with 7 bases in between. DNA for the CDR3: TGTGCCAGCAGGCAGACTAGCACAGATACGCAGTATTTT. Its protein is CASRQTSTDTQYF.

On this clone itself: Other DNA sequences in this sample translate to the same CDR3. CDR3 bases: TGTGCCAGCAGCTCTTCTGGCCGGGGCACAGATACGCAGTATTTT. Translating gives CASSSSGRGTDTQYF. V gene TRBV11-2 combines with J gene TRBJ2-3; D is unclear. Germline CDR1 is SGHAT and CDR2 is FQNNGV. This CDR3 is built from 15 residues. Trimming removed 4 bases from V and 1 base from J, with 12 bases in between.

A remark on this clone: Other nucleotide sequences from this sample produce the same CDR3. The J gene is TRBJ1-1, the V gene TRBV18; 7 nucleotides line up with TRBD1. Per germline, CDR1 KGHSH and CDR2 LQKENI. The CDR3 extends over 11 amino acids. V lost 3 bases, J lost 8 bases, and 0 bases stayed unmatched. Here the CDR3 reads CASSPDREAFF. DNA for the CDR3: TGTGCCAGCTCACCGGACAGGGAAGCTTTCTTT.

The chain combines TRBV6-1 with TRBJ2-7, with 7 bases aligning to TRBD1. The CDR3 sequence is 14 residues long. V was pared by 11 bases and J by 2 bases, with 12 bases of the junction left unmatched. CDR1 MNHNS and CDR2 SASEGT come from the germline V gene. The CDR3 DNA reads TGTGCCGGACCGAAACAGGGGCCTCCCTACGAGCAGTACTTC. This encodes CAGPKQGPPYEQYF.

DNA of the CDR3: TGCGCCAGCAGCCAAGATTGGGTGGCAGGGTTGCAGGGAAACACCATATATTTT. This translates into CASSQDWVAGLQGNTIYF. This chain links TRBV4-1 with TRBJ1-3, with D perhaps TRBD1 (5 bases). V was cut by 0 bases and J by 4 bases, with 19 bases left in between. This CDR3 region has 18 residues. CDR1 is MGHRA, CDR2 YSYEKL, per germline.

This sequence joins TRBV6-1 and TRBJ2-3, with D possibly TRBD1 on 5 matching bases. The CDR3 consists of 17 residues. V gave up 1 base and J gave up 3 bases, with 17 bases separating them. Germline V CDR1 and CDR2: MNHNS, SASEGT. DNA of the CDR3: TGTGCCAGCAGTGAAGGCAGGGCGGTAACTGGTACAGATACGCAGTATTTT. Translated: CASSEGRAVTGTDTQYF.

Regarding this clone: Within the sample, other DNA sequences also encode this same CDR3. The CDR3 coding sequence is TGTGCCAGCAGCTTAGGGCCAGCCTCTGGAAACACCATATATTTT. As protein: CASSLGPASGNTIYF. The V gene is TRBV7-2, the J gene TRBJ1-3, with D unclear. V was clipped by 1 base and J by 0 bases, with 7 bases between them. CDR3 size: 15 residues. In germline, CDR1 is SGHTA, CDR2 FQGNSA.

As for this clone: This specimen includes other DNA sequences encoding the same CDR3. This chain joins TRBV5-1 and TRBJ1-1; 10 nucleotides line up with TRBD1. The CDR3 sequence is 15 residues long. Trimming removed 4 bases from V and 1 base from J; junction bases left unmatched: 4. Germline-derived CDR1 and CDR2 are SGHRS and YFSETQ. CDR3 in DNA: TGCGCCAGCAGCAGCCGGGACAGGGGGAACACTGAAGCTTTCTTT. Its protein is CASSSRDRGNTEAFF.

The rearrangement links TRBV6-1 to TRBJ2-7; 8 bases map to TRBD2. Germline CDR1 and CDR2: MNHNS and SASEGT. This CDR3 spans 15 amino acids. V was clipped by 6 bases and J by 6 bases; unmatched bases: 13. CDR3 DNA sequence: TGTGCCAGCAGAGTAAGCGGGGCGCGGGGGGCCGAGCAGTACTTC. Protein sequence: CASRVSGARGAEQYF.

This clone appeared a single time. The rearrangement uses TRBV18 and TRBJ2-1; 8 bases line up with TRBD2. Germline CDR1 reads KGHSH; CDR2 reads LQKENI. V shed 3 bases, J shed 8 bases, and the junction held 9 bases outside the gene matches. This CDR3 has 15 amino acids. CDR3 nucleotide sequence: TGTGCCAGCTCACCGCGCCAAGCGGGAGATGATGAGCAGTTCTTC. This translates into CASSPRQAGDDEQFF.